The rows below give T cell receptor beta chains drawn from one sample of a study of regulatory T cells in long-lasting Graves disease. TCRdb re-called the multiplex PCR reads with MiXCR, one entry per CDR3 protein. In the table there are around 480,000 distinct CDR3 sequences, about 16% of which are singletons. These data were likewise used in another study, on T cells in Graves' hyperthyroidism and ophthalmopathy.

The material sequenced was peripheral blood mononuclear cells (PBMCs), taken at new diagnosis, from a patient treated with antithyroid drugs. These receptors were taken from a woman aged 35-65 years with Graves disease. Both conserved end residues are part of each CDR3. The order of the fields is J gene, clone size, CDR3 length, D gene, V gene, CDR3 protein, CDR3 DNA. A D gene is named only where the DNA matches it firmly. Clone sizes are given selectively: once, few, many, or a class where the clone is expanded.

J: TRBJ2-7; size: .; length: 18; D: .; V: TRBV6-2/TRBV6-3; CDR3: CASSPLADSGLLVYEQYF; DNA: TGTGCCAGCAGCCCCCTTGCGGACTCCGGTCTGCTTGTGTACGAGCAGTACTTC
J: TRBJ2-2; size: many; length: 15; D: .; V: TRBV5-1; CDR3: CASSLALAGGGELFF; DNA: TGCGCCAGCAGCTTGGCCCTAGCAGGTGGCGGGGAGCTGTTTTTT
J: TRBJ1-2; size: few; length: 13; D: .; V: TRBV30; CDR3: CAWSAGTSYGYTF; DNA: TGTGCCTGGAGTGCCGGGACATCCTATGGCTACACCTTC
J: TRBJ1-2; size: .; length: 14; D: .; V: TRBV6-5; CDR3: CASSYGGLGYGYTF; DNA: TGTGCCAGCAGTTACGGAGGACTCGGCTATGGCTACACCTTC
J: TRBJ2-7; size: many; length: 14; D: .; V: TRBV5-5; CDR3: CASSPRQVAYEQYF; DNA: TGTGCCAGCAGCCCGAGACAGGTCGCCTACGAGCAGTACTTC
J: TRBJ1-4; size: few; length: 16; D: .; V: TRBV5-6; CDR3: CASSLEGSSGNEKLFF; DNA: TGTGCCAGCAGCTTGGAAGGGAGCAGTGGAAATGAAAAACTGTTTTTT
J: TRBJ2-7; size: .; length: 14; D: .; V: TRBV20-1; CDR3: CSAQTNRASGEQYF; DNA: TGCAGTGCTCAGACTAACCGGGCCTCCGGCGAGCAGTACTTC
J: TRBJ2-1; size: few; length: 10; D: .; V: TRBV7-9; CDR3: CASSTEGQFF; DNA: TGTGCCAGCAGCACAGAGGGCCAGTTCTTC
J: TRBJ1-5; size: few; length: 13; D: .; V: TRBV30; CDR3: CALGGGYNQPQHF; DNA: TGTGCCTTGGGAGGGGGGTACAATCAGCCCCAGCATTTT
J: TRBJ1-2; size: many; length: 16; D: TRBD1; V: TRBV6-1; CDR3: CASSPGTGGLSYGYTF; DNA: TGTGCCAGCAGCCCCGGGACAGGGGGCCTCTCCTATGGCTACACCTTC
J: TRBJ2-7; size: few; length: 12; D: .; V: TRBV28; CDR3: CASRSTGYEQYF; DNA: TGTGCCAGCAGATCAACAGGGTACGAGCAGTACTTC
J: TRBJ2-7; size: .; length: 14; D: .; V: TRBV7-9; CDR3: CASSLPDSSYEQYF; DNA: TGTGCCAGCAGCTTACCGGACAGCTCCTACGAGCAGTACTTC
J: TRBJ2-4; size: .; length: 13; D: .; V: TRBV20-1; CDR3: CSAKRSTKNIQYF; DNA: TGCAGTGCGAAACGGTCGACCAAAAACATTCAGTACTTC
J: TRBJ1-1; size: .; length: 16; D: .; V: TRBV5-1; CDR3: CTSSLRGDTLGTEAFF; DNA: TGCACCAGCAGCTTACGTGGGGACACCCTGGGCACTGAAGCTTTCTTT
J: TRBJ2-5; size: many; length: 15; D: TRBD1; V: TRBV7-9; CDR3: CASSAGTGLGETQYF; DNA: TGTGCCAGCAGCGCAGGGACAGGGCTGGGGGAGACCCAGTACTTC
J: TRBJ1-4; size: few; length: 15; D: .; V: TRBV5-1; CDR3: CASSLEWGSNEKLFF; DNA: TGCGCCAGCAGCTTGGAATGGGGGTCTAATGAAAAACTGTTTTTT
J: TRBJ1-2; size: .; length: 14; D: .; V: TRBV20-1; CDR3: CSASSGPISIGYTF; DNA: TGCAGTGCTAGTTCGGGACCCATCTCCATAGGCTACACCTTC
J: TRBJ2-1; size: many; length: 14; D: .; V: TRBV11-3; CDR3: CASSPEDSYNEQFF; DNA: TGTGCCAGCAGCCCGGAGGACAGCTACAATGAGCAGTTCTTC
J: TRBJ2-1; size: many; length: 13; D: .; V: TRBV20-1; CDR3: CSATSGEANEQFF; DNA: TGCAGTGCTACCAGTGGGGAGGCCAATGAGCAGTTCTTC
J: TRBJ2-1; size: .; length: 16; D: TRBD2; V: TRBV6-2/TRBV6-3; CDR3: CASSQEKAGGLYEQFF; DNA: TGTGCCAGCAGCCAAGAGAAGGCGGGGGGGCTTTATGAGCAGTTCTTC
J: TRBJ2-7; size: .; length: 10; D: .; V: TRBV5-4; CDR3: CASSFGQKYF; DNA: TGTGCCAGCAGCTTCGGACAGAAGTACTTC
J: TRBJ1-4; size: many; length: 12; D: .; V: TRBV7-8; CDR3: CASSRGNEKLFF; DNA: TGTGCCAGTTCTAGGGGGAATGAAAAACTGTTTTTT
J: TRBJ1-2; size: many; length: 16; D: .; V: TRBV2; CDR3: CASSDQQGPLAYGYTF; DNA: TGTGCCAGCAGTGACCAGCAGGGGCCCCTTGCCTATGGCTACACCTTC
J: TRBJ2-7; size: many; length: 12; D: .; V: TRBV6-1; CDR3: CASGDPSLEQYF; DNA: TGTGCCAGCGGTGACCCCTCGCTCGAGCAGTACTTC
J: TRBJ1-1; size: .; length: 12; D: .; V: TRBV25-1; CDR3: CASSGTTLKAFF; DNA: TGTGCCAGCAGTGGGACAACTTTGAAAGCTTTCTTT
J: TRBJ1-4; size: many; length: 16; D: TRBD1; V: TRBV5-1; CDR3: CASSQGQGATNEKLFF; DNA: TGCGCCAGCAGCCAAGGACAGGGGGCAACTAATGAAAAACTGTTTTTT
J: TRBJ1-3; size: few; length: 13; D: .; V: TRBV6-1; CDR3: CAGGGSGGNTIYF; DNA: TGTGCCGGTGGGGGCTCGGGGGGAAACACCATATATTTT
J: TRBJ2-7; size: .; length: 13; D: .; V: TRBV4-1; CDR3: CASSQQGTYEQYF; DNA: TGCGCCAGCAGCCAACAAGGGACCTACGAGCAGTACTTC
J: TRBJ2-1; size: many; length: 11; D: .; V: TRBV11-3; CDR3: CASSFSGTQFF; DNA: TGTGCCAGCAGCTTTAGTGGGACCCAGTTCTTC
J: TRBJ2-1; size: .; length: 14; D: .; V: TRBV5-1; CDR3: CANSWKGGADEQFF; DNA: TGCGCCAACAGCTGGAAAGGGGGAGCGGATGAGCAGTTCTTC
J: TRBJ2-5; size: many; length: 16; D: TRBD1; V: TRBV15; CDR3: CATSRDRRGLLQTQYF; DNA: TGTGCCACCAGCAGAGATAGAAGGGGGCTTCTGCAGACCCAGTACTTC
J: TRBJ2-2; size: many; length: 15; D: .; V: TRBV3-1; CDR3: CASSQRGPNTGELFF; DNA: TGTGCCAGCAGCCAAAGGGGTCCGAACACCGGGGAGCTGTTTTTT
J: TRBJ1-5; size: many; length: 16; D: .; V: TRBV28; CDR3: CASSPLTAYSNQPQHF; DNA: TGTGCCAGCAGCCCATTGACAGCATATAGCAATCAGCCCCAGCATTTT
J: TRBJ1-1; size: many; length: 17; D: .; V: TRBV7-8; CDR3: CASSLKAGDIPYTEAFF; DNA: TGTGCCAGCAGCTTAAAAGCTGGGGATATCCCCTACACTGAAGCTTTCTTT
J: TRBJ1-2; size: many; length: 14; D: TRBD1; V: TRBV3-1; CDR3: CASSQGDSSAGYTF; DNA: TGTGCCAGCAGCCAAGGGGACAGTTCAGCTGGCTACACCTTC
J: TRBJ2-7; size: .; length: 14; D: .; V: TRBV7-9; CDR3: CASSLGRRVGEQYF; DNA: TGTGCCAGCAGCCTTGGTCGGAGGGTTGGGGAGCAGTACTTC
J: TRBJ1-2; size: few; length: 13; D: .; V: TRBV20-1; CDR3: CSARDLTDYGYTF; DNA: TGCAGTGCTAGAGATCTGACGGATTATGGCTACACCTTC
J: TRBJ2-7; size: .; length: 12; D: .; V: TRBV10-2; CDR3: CASRGNRDEQYF; DNA: TGCGCCAGCAGGGGAAACAGGGACGAGCAGTACTTC
J: TRBJ1-2; size: many; length: 12; D: .; V: TRBV5-1; CDR3: CASSFLDYGYTF; DNA: TGCGCCAGCAGCTTCCTGGACTATGGCTACACCTTC
J: TRBJ2-3; size: few; length: 14; D: .; V: TRBV9; CDR3: CASSAVGPPDTQYF; DNA: TGTGCCAGCAGCGCGGTAGGACCTCCAGATACGCAGTATTTT
J: TRBJ1-1; size: .; length: 18; D: .; V: TRBV7-2; CDR3: CASSSRDSGRGARREAFF; DNA: TGTGCCAGCAGCTCTAGGGACTCAGGGCGGGGGGCCCGGCGTGAAGCTTTCTTT
J: TRBJ2-7; size: many; length: 17; D: TRBD1; V: TRBV2; CDR3: CASSDLAPGQGSYEQYF; DNA: TGTGCCAGCAGTGATCTGGCCCCGGGACAGGGGTCCTACGAGCAGTACTTC
J: TRBJ2-3; size: few; length: 12; D: .; V: TRBV10-3; CDR3: CAINRGTDTQYF; DNA: TGTGCCATCAACAGGGGCACAGATACGCAGTATTTT
J: TRBJ2-5; size: .; length: 16; D: .; V: TRBV12-3/TRBV12-4; CDR3: CASSLVGGLRQETQYF; DNA: TGTGCCAGCAGTTTAGTGGGGGGCCTTAGACAAGAGACCCAGTACTTC
J: TRBJ2-1; size: many; length: 16; D: .; V: TRBV7-3; CDR3: CASSERGHPPYNEQFF; DNA: TGTGCCAGCAGCGAACGGGGGCACCCCCCCTACAATGAGCAGTTCTTC
J: TRBJ2-1; size: .; length: 12; D: TRBD1; V: TRBV6-1; CDR3: CASRDRGHEQFF; DNA: TGTGCCAGCAGAGACAGGGGGCACGAGCAGTTCTTC